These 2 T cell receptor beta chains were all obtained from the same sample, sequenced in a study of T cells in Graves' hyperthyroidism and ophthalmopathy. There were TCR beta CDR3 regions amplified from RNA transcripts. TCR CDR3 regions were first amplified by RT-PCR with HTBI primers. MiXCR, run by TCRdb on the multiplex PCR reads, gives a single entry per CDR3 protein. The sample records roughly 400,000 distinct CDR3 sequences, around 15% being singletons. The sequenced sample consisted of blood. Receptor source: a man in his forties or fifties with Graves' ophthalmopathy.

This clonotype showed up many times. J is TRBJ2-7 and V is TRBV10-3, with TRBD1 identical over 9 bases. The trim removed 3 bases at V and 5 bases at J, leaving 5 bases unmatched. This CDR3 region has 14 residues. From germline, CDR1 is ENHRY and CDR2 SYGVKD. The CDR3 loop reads CAISEPDRGNEQYF. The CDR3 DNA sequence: TGTGCCATCAGTGAACCGGACAGGGGTAACGAGCAGTACTTC.

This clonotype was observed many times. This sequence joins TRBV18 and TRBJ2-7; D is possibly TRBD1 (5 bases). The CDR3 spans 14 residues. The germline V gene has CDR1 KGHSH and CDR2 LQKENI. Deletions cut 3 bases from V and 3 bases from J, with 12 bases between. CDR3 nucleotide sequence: TGTGCCAGCTCACCCCAGACAGAGAGCTACGAGCAGTACTTC. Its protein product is CASSPQTESYEQYF.